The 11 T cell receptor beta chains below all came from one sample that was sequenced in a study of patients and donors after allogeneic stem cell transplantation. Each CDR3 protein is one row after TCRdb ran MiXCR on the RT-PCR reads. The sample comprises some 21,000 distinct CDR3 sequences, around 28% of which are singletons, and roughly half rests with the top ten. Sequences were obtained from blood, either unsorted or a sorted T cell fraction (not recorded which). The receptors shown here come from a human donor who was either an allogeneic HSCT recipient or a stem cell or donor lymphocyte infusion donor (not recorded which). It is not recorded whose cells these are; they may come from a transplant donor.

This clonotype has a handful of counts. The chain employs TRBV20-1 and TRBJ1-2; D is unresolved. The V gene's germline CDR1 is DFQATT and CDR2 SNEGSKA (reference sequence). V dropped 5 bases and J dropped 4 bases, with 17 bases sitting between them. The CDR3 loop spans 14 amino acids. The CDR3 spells CSAPSAGRSYGYTF. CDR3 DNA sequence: TGCAGTGCTCCTTCGGCGGGAAGGAGCTATGGCTACACCTTC.

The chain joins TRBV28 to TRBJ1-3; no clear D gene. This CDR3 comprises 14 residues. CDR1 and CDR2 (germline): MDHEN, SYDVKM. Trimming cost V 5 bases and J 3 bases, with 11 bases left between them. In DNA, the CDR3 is TGTGCCAGCAGTCCCCCGGAGCGTGGAAACACCATATATTTT. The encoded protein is CASSPPERGNTIYF.

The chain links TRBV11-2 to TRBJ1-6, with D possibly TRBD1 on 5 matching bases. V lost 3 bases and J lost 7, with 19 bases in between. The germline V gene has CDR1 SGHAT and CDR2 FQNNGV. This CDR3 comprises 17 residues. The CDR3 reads CASSFGQGSGLNSPLHF. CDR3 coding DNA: TGTGCCAGCAGCTTCGGGCAGGGATCGGGACTAAATTCACCCCTCCACTTT.

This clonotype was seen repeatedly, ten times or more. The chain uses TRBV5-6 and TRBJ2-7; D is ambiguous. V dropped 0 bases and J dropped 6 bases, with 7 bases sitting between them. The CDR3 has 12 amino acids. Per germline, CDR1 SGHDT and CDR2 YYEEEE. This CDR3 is CASSLVRSEQYF. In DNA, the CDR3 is TGTGCCAGCAGCTTGGTGCGCTCCGAGCAGTACTTC.

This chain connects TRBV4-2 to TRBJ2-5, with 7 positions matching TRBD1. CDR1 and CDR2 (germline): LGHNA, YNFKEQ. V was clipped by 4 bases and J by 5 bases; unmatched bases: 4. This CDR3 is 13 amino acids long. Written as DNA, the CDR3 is TGTGCCAGCAGCCCGGGACAGATGGAGACCCAGTACTTC. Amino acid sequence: CASSPGQMETQYF.

The DNA for the CDR3 is TGTGCCAGCAGCGTAGCGGGCTCTAGAAATTCACCCCTCCACTTT. Protein product: CASSVAGSRNSPLHF. The chain couples TRBV9 to TRBJ1-6; D unclear. V lost 0 bases to trimming and J lost 7 bases, with 11 bases between them. Germline V CDR1 and CDR2: SGDLS, YYNGEE. The CDR3 covers 15 residues.

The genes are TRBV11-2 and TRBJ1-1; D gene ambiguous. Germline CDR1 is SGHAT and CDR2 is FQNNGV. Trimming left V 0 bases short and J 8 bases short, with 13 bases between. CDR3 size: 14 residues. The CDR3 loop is CASSLERTLTEAFF. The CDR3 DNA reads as TGTGCCAGCAGCTTAGAAAGGACTCTAACGGAAGCTTTCTTT.

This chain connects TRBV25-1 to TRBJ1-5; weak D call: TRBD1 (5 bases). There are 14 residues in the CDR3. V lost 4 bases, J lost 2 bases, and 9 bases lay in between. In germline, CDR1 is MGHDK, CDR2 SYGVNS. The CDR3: CASSGQGGNQPQHF. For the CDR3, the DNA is TGTGCCAGCAGTGGGCAGGGTGGCAATCAGCCCCAGCATTTT.

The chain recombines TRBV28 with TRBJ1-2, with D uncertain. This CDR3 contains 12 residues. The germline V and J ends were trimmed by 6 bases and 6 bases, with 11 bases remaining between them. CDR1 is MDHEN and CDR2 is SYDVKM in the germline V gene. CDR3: CASSLEGDGYTF. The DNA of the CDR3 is TGTGCCAGCAGCTTGGAGGGTGATGGCTACACCTTC.

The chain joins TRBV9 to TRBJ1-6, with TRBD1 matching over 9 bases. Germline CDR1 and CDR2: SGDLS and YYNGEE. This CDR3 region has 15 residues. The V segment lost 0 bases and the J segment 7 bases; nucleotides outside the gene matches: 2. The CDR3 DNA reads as TGTGCCAGCAGCGTAGGGGGGACAGGGAATTCACCCCTCCACTTT. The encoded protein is CASSVGGTGNSPLHF. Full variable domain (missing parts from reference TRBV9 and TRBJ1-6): DSGVTQTPKHLITATGQRVTLRCSPRSGDLSVYWYQQSLDQGLQFLIQYYNGEERAKGNILERFSAQQFPDLHSELNLSSLELGDSALYFCASSVGGTGNSPLHFGNGTRLTVT.

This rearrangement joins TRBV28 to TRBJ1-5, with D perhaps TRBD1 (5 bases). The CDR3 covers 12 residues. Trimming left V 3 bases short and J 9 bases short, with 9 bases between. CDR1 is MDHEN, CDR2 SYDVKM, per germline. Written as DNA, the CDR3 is TGTGCCAGCAGTTTGGCGGGGCGGCCCCAGCATTTT. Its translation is CASSLAGRPQHF. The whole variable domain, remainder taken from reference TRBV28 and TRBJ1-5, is DVKVTQSSRYLVKRTGEKVFLECVQDMDHENMFWYRQDPGLGLRLIYFSYDVKMKEKGDIPEGYSVSREKKERFSLILESASTNQTSMYLCASSLAGRPQHFGDGTRLSIL.